The 25 T cell receptor beta chains below were found in one sample sequenced in a study of memory CD4+ T cells and cytomegalovirus serostatus. The sort gate was single viable CD3+CD4+CD8-CD45RO+ cells for memory CD4+ T cells. Data came from immunoSEQ multiplex PCR; TCRdb stores just in-frame clones and leaves some out. This repertoire shows 35,000 to 40,000 clones, roughly 85% found once; its top ten account for approximately 5.7%. Sequenced: memory CD4+ T cells from blood. These receptors all come from an adult in good health and CMV-seropositive.

The V call is TRBV7-6, the J call TRBJ1-3, with a possible D match to TRBD1 (5 bases). CDR3 length: 15 residues. From germline, CDR1 is SGHVS and CDR2 FNYEAQ. The ends were cut back, 5 bases at V and 0 bases at J, with 11 bases in the middle. CDR3 residues: CASSLRDGSGNTIYF. Written as DNA, the CDR3 is TGTGCCAGCAGCCTTCGGGACGGCTCTGGAAACACCATATATTTT.

The chain carries TRBV6-5 and TRBJ2-1; 10 bases line up with TRBD1. The CDR3 spans 13 residues. Germline CDR1 and CDR2: MNHEY and SVGAGI. V gave up 7 bases and J gave up 6 bases; unmatched junction bases: 3. CDR3 residues: CASKGQGCNEQFF. The CDR3 nucleotides read TGTGCCAGCAAGGGACAGGGGTGCAATGAGCAGTTCTTC.

The rearrangement links TRBV11-3 to TRBJ2-2; 9 bases agree with TRBD1. There are 16 residues in the CDR3. V dropped 5 bases and J dropped 6; count of bases not matched to a gene: 10. Germline loops: CDR1 SGHNT, CDR2 YENEEA. Written as DNA, the CDR3 is TGTGCCAGCAGCCAACGGACAGGGGCTAGCGCCGGGGAGCTGTTTTTT. Translating it yields CASSQRTGASAGELFF. Using reference TRBV11-3 and TRBJ2-2 for the parts outside the CDR3, the full variable domain is EAGVVQSPRYKIIEKKQPVAFWCNPISGHNTLYWYLQNLGQGPELLIRYENEEAVDDSQLPKDRFSAERLKGVDSTLKIQPAELGDSAVYLCASSQRTGASAGELFFGEGSRLTVL.

V and J are TRBV28 and TRBJ1-1, with D possibly TRBD1 on 6 matching bases. V lost 1 base, J lost 1 base, and 10 bases lay in between. Looked up from germline, CDR1 is MDHEN and CDR2 is SYDVKM. The CDR3 covers 15 residues. DNA for the CDR3: TGTGCCAGCAGTTTATTTCAGGGGACGAACACTGAAGCTTTCTTT. Translated, it gives CASSLFQGTNTEAFF.

The CDR3 DNA follows: TGTGCCAGCAGCCGACACCGGGACAGGCTTAACACCGGGGAGCTGTTTTTT. This sequence encodes CASSRHRDRLNTGELFF. J is TRBJ2-2 and V is TRBV14, with TRBD1 matching over 8 bases. Per germline, CDR1 SGHDN and CDR2 FVKESK. V gave up 4 bases and J gave up 2 bases; unmatched junction bases: 9. The CDR3 has 17 residues.

This clone was seen more than once but under ten times. The chain carries TRBV7-3 and TRBJ1-2; D is undetermined. Germline CDR1 SGHTA, CDR2 FQGTGA. The ends were cut back, 5 bases at V and 0 bases at J, with 7 bases in the middle. The CDR3 length is 13 residues. The CDR3 DNA reads as TGTGCCAGCAGCCCGCGCGCTAACTATGGCTACACCTTC. Translation: CASSPRANYGYTF.

The genes are TRBV6-5 and TRBJ2-3; D perhaps matches TRBD1 (5 bases). Trimming removed 4 bases from V and 0 bases from J, with 11 bases in between. Germline V gives CDR1 MNHEY, CDR2 SVGAGI. This CDR3 contains 15 residues. CDR3 amino acids: CASSWGPYSTDTQYF. Written as DNA, the CDR3 is TGTGCCAGCAGTTGGGGCCCTTATAGCACAGATACGCAGTATTTT.

The genes are TRBV28 and TRBJ1-1; possible D gene TRBD1, 6 bases. V shed 7 bases and J shed 1 base, with 16 bases lying between them. The CDR3 totals 15 residues. Germline lookup yields CDR1 MDHEN and CDR2 SYDVKM. CDR3 sequence: CASNSGQPENTEAFF. As DNA, the CDR3 is TGTGCCAGCAATTCAGGACAGCCCGAGAACACTGAAGCTTTCTTT.

This chain links TRBV12-5 with TRBJ2-1, with TRBD2 matching 10 bases. The CDR3 is made up of 18 amino acids. Germline V CDR1 and CDR2: LGHNT, FRNRAP. V lost 1 base, J lost 8 bases, and 14 bases stayed unmatched. The CDR3 DNA is TGTGCTAGTGGTTTGGCCCCGGTGTGGAGCGGGGGGGCGCATGAGCAGTTCTTC. Translation gives CASGLAPVWSGGAHEQFF.

The rearrangement joins TRBV7-3 to TRBJ2-3, with 10 nucleotides matching TRBD2. V lost 4 bases, J lost 1 base, and 5 bases stayed unmatched. CDR1 SGHTA and CDR2 FQGTGA come from the germline V gene. The CDR3 has 16 amino acids. CDR3 nucleotides: TGTGCCAGCAGCTACCTTAGCGGGGGGCGCACAGATACGCAGTATTTT. Residues: CASSYLSGGRTDTQYF.

This clone was recorded once. The J gene is TRBJ2-1, the V gene TRBV5-1; possible D gene TRBD2, 5 bases. This CDR3 has 16 residues. Germline CDR1 and CDR2: SGHRS and YFSETQ. The V end lost 1 base, the J end lost 0 bases, and 11 bases lay between the germline ends. The CDR3 nucleotides are TGCGCCAGCAGCTTGTGGCGGGCCTACTCCTACAATGAGCAGTTCTTC. It translates to CASSLWRAYSYNEQFF.

The chain is built from TRBV11-2 and TRBJ1-2; TRBD1 might be the D (6 bases). CDR1 is SGHAT and CDR2 is FQNNGV in the germline V gene. The CDR3 loop spans 15 amino acids. V lost 1 base and J lost 2, with 11 bases in between. CDR3 nucleotides: TGTGCCAGCAGCTTAGTGGCGACAGGAAACTATGGCTACACCTTC. As protein: CASSLVATGNYGYTF.

The CDR3 bases are TGTGCCAGCAGCTTAGAGATCTACGAGCAGTACTTC. It encodes CASSLEIYEQYF. V and J are TRBV11-1 and TRBJ2-7; the D is unclear. With 1 base removed from V and 3 bases from J, the gap between germline ends came to 4 bases. CDR3 length equals 12 residues. Germline-derived CDR1 and CDR2 are SGHAT and FQDESV (reference sequence).

The chain links TRBV29-1 to TRBJ2-2; 12 nucleotides match TRBD2. The V and J ends lost 4 bases and 5 bases, in that order; junction bases with no gene match: 2. The CDR3 is 14 amino acids. CDR1 is SQVTM, CDR2 ANQGSEA, per germline. For the CDR3, the DNA is TGCAGCGTTGGGCTAGCGGGGGGGACCGGGGAGCTGTTTTTT. Translation: CSVGLAGGTGELFF.

The chain joins TRBV11-2 to TRBJ2-1; perhaps TRBD2 as D (5 bases). Deletions cut 2 bases from V and 4 bases from J, with 12 bases between. The CDR3 covers 15 residues. The germline V gene has CDR1 SGHAT and CDR2 FQNNGV. The CDR3 nucleotides read TGTGCCAGCAGCTTAATTAGAGGGTCTTACAATGAGCAGTTCTTC. It is translated as CASSLIRGSYNEQFF.

This clone occurred once. The chain combines TRBV7-8 with TRBJ2-1; 7 bases map to TRBD2. With 5 bases clipped from V and 3 bases from J, the junction kept 13 bases outside the gene matches. The CDR3 sequence is 17 residues long. In germline, CDR1 is SGHVS, CDR2 FQNEAQ. CDR3 sequence reads: CASSPFHRGDGYNEQFF. As DNA, the CDR3 is TGTGCCAGCAGCCCCTTCCACCGGGGGGACGGCTACAATGAGCAGTTCTTC.

V gene TRBV9 combines with J gene TRBJ1-1; D is uncertain. The CDR3 totals 13 residues. Germline loops: CDR1 SGDLS, CDR2 YYNGEE. V dropped 3 bases and J dropped 2 bases, with 8 bases sitting between them. CDR3 residues: CASSAALNTEAFF. In DNA, the CDR3 is TGTGCCAGCAGCGCCGCCCTCAACACTGAAGCTTTCTTT.

This chain connects TRBV19 to TRBJ1-1, with D possibly TRBD1 on 6 matching bases. Trimming took off 4 bases at V and 1 base at J, with 13 bases between the two ends. CDR3 length: 15 residues. Germline V gives CDR1 LNHDA, CDR2 SQIVND (reference sequence). DNA for the CDR3: TGTGCCAGTAGTAGAGGACAGTTCCAGAACACTGAAGCTTTCTTT. Amino acid sequence: CASSRGQFQNTEAFF.

V gene TRBV11-2 combines with J gene TRBJ2-7; D is uncertain. Per the germline V gene, CDR1 is SGHAT and CDR2 is FQNNGV. The CDR3 sequence is 13 residues long. The V end lost 10 bases, the J end lost 8 bases, and 21 bases lay between the germline ends. Here the CDR3 reads CATRPTAHWKQYF. The CDR3 DNA is TGTGCCACCAGACCCACAGCCCACTGGAAGCAGTACTTC.

CDR3 protein: CASSSGGLTPNEQFF. For the CDR3, the DNA is TGCGCCAGCAGCTCGGGGGGACTCACCCCCAATGAGCAGTTCTTC. The V call is TRBV5-1, the J call TRBJ2-1; the match to TRBD2 covers 7 bases. The length of the CDR3 is 15 residues. CDR1 and CDR2 from the germline V gene are SGHRS and YFSETQ. The V gene end was trimmed by 3 bases and the J gene end by 6 bases; junction bases not matched to a gene: 9.

The V call is TRBV6-1, the J call TRBJ1-4; D is uncertain. This CDR3 is 15 amino acids long. CDR1 MNHNS and CDR2 SASEGT come from the germline V gene. Trimming left V 5 bases short and J 6 bases short, with 16 bases between. The CDR3 nucleotides are TGTGCCAGCAGTACCAAGGGAAGGCCGGATGAAAAACTGTTTTTT. The encoded protein is CASSTKGRPDEKLFF.

V is TRBV18 and J is TRBJ1-1; D uncertain. V was shortened by 3 bases and J by 0 bases, with 5 bases between the two germline ends. This CDR3 comprises 13 residues. CDR1 KGHSH and CDR2 LQKENI come from the germline V gene. The CDR3 DNA reads as TGTGCCAGCTCACCTCAGCTGAACACTGAAGCTTTCTTT. It codes for CASSPQLNTEAFF. The full variable domain, rest sourced from reference TRBV18 and TRBJ1-1, is NAGVMQNPRHLVRRRGQEARLRCSPMKGHSHVYWYRQLPEEGLKFMVYLQKENIIDESGMPKERFSAEFPKEGPSILRIQQVVRGDSAAYFCASSPQLNTEAFFGQGTRLTVV.

This clone appeared once. V gene TRBV2 combines with J gene TRBJ2-7, with a weak D call TRBD2 (7 bases). Germline V gene sequence: CDR1 SNHLY, CDR2 FYNNEI. The CDR3 consists of 13 residues. Trimming stripped 7 bases from V and 2 bases from J, with 12 bases between. In DNA, the CDR3 is TGTGCCAGCACTGGCGGGGGCACCTACGAGCAGTACTTC. This encodes CASTGGGTYEQYF.

The rearrangement links TRBV5-1 to TRBJ2-1, with TRBD1 matching 9 bases. V lost 3 bases to trimming and J lost 6 bases; unmatched junction nucleotides: 1. CDR3 length: 13 amino acids. Germline V CDR1 and CDR2: SGHRS, YFSETQ. CDR3 protein: CASSSDRGNEQFF. Written as DNA, the CDR3 is TGCGCCAGCAGCTCGGACAGGGGCAATGAGCAGTTCTTC.

The chain uses TRBV7-8 and TRBJ2-4, with a weak D call TRBD2 (6 bases). The CDR3 has 13 residues. The V end lost 5 bases, the J end lost 7 bases, and 12 bases lay between the germline ends. CDR1 is SGHVS and CDR2 is FQNEAQ in the germline V gene. The DNA of the CDR3 is TGTGCCAGCAGCGCGGGACTGGTGAACATTCAGTACTTC. This sequence encodes CASSAGLVNIQYF.